Listed here are 18 T cell receptor beta chains from one sample, sequenced in a study of blood T cells in healthy people across ages. The second PCR ran roughly 6 to 11 cycles with a sample-barcoded 5' primer and J-beta primers. TCRdb fed the 5' RACE reads into MiXCR, producing one record per CDR3 protein. The table lists fewer than 950,000 distinct CDR3 sequences, approximately 55% of them singletons. Sequences were obtained from blood. These receptors originate from an older man in good health.

A remark on this clonotype: This may arise from a read error, as a much more abundant clone is one base away. V gene TRBV24-1 combines with J gene TRBJ2-1; D is undetermined. The closer fit of TRBJ2-7 to the DNA end suggests the J call may be wrong. Germline CDR1 is KGHDR and CDR2 is SFDVKD. The CDR3 consists of 15 residues. This CDR3 reads CATNKGSSSYNEQYF. CDR3 in DNA: TGTGCCACCAACAAAGGATCGAGCTCCTACAATGAGCAGTACTTC.

The CDR3 bases are TGTGCCAGCACCGCTTGGTCCCTGAACACTGAAGCTTTCTTT. Amino acids: CASTAWSLNTEAFF. V is TRBV25-1 and J is TRBJ1-1; D ambiguous. Trimming stripped 7 bases from V and 0 bases from J, with 12 bases between. The CDR3 consists of 14 residues. Looked up from germline, CDR1 is MGHDK and CDR2 is SYGVNS.

A few counts support this clonotype. J is TRBJ2-1 and V is TRBV28, with D possibly matching TRBD1 (5 bases). The ends were cut back, 2 bases at V and 8 bases at J, with 16 bases in the middle. Germline lookup yields CDR1 MDHEN and CDR2 SYDVKM. This CDR3 is 15 amino acids long. Here the CDR3 DNA reads TGTGCCAGCAGTTTAGGTTGGCAGGGAAAGGATGAGCAGTTCTTC. Protein sequence: CASSLGWQGKDEQFF.

A word on this clonotype: The junction and the germline gene differ at one end; a read error may be behind it. The V gene is TRBV5-1, the J gene TRBJ2-1, with TRBD2 matching 12 bases. In germline, CDR1 is SGHRS, CDR2 YFSETQ. The CDR3 spans 17 residues. The DNA of the CDR3 is TGCGCCAGCAGGTGGCTAGCGGGAGGGCCCTCCAACAATGAGCAGTTCTTC. This gives the protein CASRWLAGGPSNNEQFF.

Comment on this clonotype: Germline is not matched at one junction end, which may reflect a read error. V usage is TRBV18 and J usage is TRBJ2-4, with D unclear. The DNA matches TRBJ2-7 better at its end, which makes the J call doubtful. The CDR3 runs to 13 residues. CDR1 is KGHSH, CDR2 LQKENI, per germline. The CDR3 spells CASSALDSDEQYF. The CDR3 DNA reads TGTGCCAGCTCAGCTCTAGACTCCGACGAGCAGTACTTC.

The chain employs TRBV28 and TRBJ2-4, with D perhaps assigned TRBD1 or TRBD2 (6 bases each). With the DNA end fitting TRBJ2-7 better, the J assignment may be wrong. Germline CDR1 reads MDHEN; CDR2 reads SYDVKM. The CDR3 runs 14 residues. The CDR3 region is CASSEQGLRYEQYF. The CDR3 bases are TGTGCCAGCAGTGAACAGGGACTTCGCTACGAGCAGTACTTC.

The sample holds a few counts of this clonotype. The chain employs TRBV20-1 and TRBJ1-2; D unclear. There are 12 residues in the CDR3. V gave up 3 bases and J gave up 0 bases, with 5 bases separating them. Germline-derived CDR1 and CDR2 are DFQATT and SNEGSKA (reference sequence). CDR3 sequence: CSASAPNYGYTF. In DNA, the CDR3 is TGCAGTGCTAGTGCCCCTAACTATGGCTACACCTTC.

This clonotype was seen repeatedly, ten times or more. One end of the junction does not line up with germline, which may come from a read error. This sequence joins TRBV5-1 and TRBJ2-7; D ambiguous. The CDR3 extends over 12 amino acids. Germline V gives CDR1 SGHRS, CDR2 YFSETQ. DNA of the CDR3: TGTGCCAGCAGCTTAGACCAAGGCGAGCAGTACTTC. Translation gives CASSLDQGEQYF. Combining the CDR3 with reference TRBV5-1 and TRBJ2-7 gives the whole variable domain KAGVTQTPRYLIKTRGQQVTLSCSPISGHRSVSWYQQTPGQGLQFLFEYFSETQRNKGNFPGRFSGRQFSNSRSEMNVSTLELGDSALYLCASSLDQGEQYFGPGTRLTVT.

This clonotype was detected once. The gene calls are TRBV9 and TRBJ2-1; D gene uncertain. The CDR3 covers 16 residues. CDR1 is SGDLS, CDR2 YYNGEE, per germline. V shed 1 base and J shed 6 bases, with 17 bases lying between them. CDR3 nucleotide sequence: TGTGCCAGCAGCGTAAGTGGGATAGGGCTTGGCAATGAGCAGTTCTTC. Translated, it gives CASSVSGIGLGNEQFF.

The chain uses TRBV5-1 and TRBJ2-1, with D maybe TRBD1 (6 bases). V dropped 6 bases and J dropped 7 bases, with 20 bases sitting between them. The germline V gene has CDR1 SGHRS and CDR2 YFSETQ. This CDR3 is 15 amino acids long. The chain's CDR3 is CASIHTGSPSNEQFF. The CDR3 DNA sequence: TGCGCCAGCATCCATACAGGGTCCCCCTCAAATGAGCAGTTCTTC.

The gene calls are TRBV5-1 and TRBJ2-7; tentatively, D is TRBD1 (5 bases). V lost 3 bases and J 2 bases, leaving 9 bases between the germline ends. The CDR3 spans 13 residues. In germline, CDR1 is SGHRS, CDR2 YFSETQ. The CDR3 DNA is TGCGCCAGCAGCTCGGACACCACCTACGAGCAGTACTTC. It yields the protein CASSSDTTYEQYF.

This clonotype has a handful of counts. The J gene is TRBJ2-5, the V gene TRBV16, with TRBD2 as a possible D gene (6 bases). CDR3 size: 16 residues. The germline gives CDR1 KGHSY, CDR2 FQNENV. The ends were cut back, 3 bases at V and 2 bases at J, with 16 bases in the middle. In DNA form, the CDR3 reads TGTGCCAGCAGCCACCCTAGTGGTAGCGGACAAGAGACCCAGTACTTC. This translates into CASSHPSGSGQETQYF.

The J gene is TRBJ1-1, the V gene TRBV7-6; perhaps TRBD1 as D (5 bases). CDR3 size: 15 residues. Deletions cut 4 bases from V and 1 base from J, with 13 bases between. Germline loops: CDR1 SGHVS, CDR2 FNYEAQ. This chain's CDR3 is CASSSGLGRNTEAFF. CDR3 DNA sequence: TGTGCCAGCAGCTCAGGTCTGGGGCGGAACACTGAAGCTTTCTTT. Full variable domain (remainder filled in from reference TRBV7-6 and TRBJ1-1): GAGVSQSPRYKVTKRGQDVALRCDPISGHVSLYWYRQALGQGPEFLTYFNYEAQQDKSGLPNDRFSAERPEGSISTLTIQRTEQRDSAMYRCASSSGLGRNTEAFFGQGTRLTVV.

The chain joins TRBV20-1 to TRBJ1-6; the D gene is possibly TRBD1 (6 bases). Trimming removed 3 bases at V and 7 bases at J, with 16 bases between. Looked up from germline, CDR1 is DFQATT and CDR2 is SNEGSKA (reference sequence). The CDR3 sequence is 15 residues long. The CDR3 region is CSARGGASWNSPLHF. The DNA of the CDR3 is TGCAGTGCTAGGGGGGGGGCCTCGTGGAATTCACCCCTCCACTTT.

The chain couples TRBV28 to TRBJ2-1, with 12 nucleotides matching TRBD2. This CDR3 contains 18 residues. V trimming: 4 bases; J trimming: 3 bases; junction bases outside the gene matches: 10. Germline V gene data show CDR1 as MDHEN and CDR2 as SYDVKM. CDR3 residues: CASSSPSGRAIDYNEQFF. The DNA of the CDR3 is TGTGCCAGCAGTTCCCCTAGCGGGAGGGCCATCGACTACAATGAGCAGTTCTTC.

The rearrangement uses TRBV7-9 and TRBJ2-1, with 12 bases identical to TRBD2. Germline V lookup: CDR1 SEHNR, CDR2 FQNEAQ (reference sequence). The CDR3 consists of 16 residues. Trimming took 4 bases from V and 7 from J; bases not matched to a gene: 8. CDR3 sequence reads: CASSSLASGRVNEQFF. The CDR3 region has the DNA TGTGCCAGCAGCTCCCTTGCTAGCGGGAGGGTAAATGAGCAGTTCTTC.

J is TRBJ1-2 and V is TRBV12-3 or TRBV12-4, with D uncertain. CDR3 size: 14 residues. V shed 1 base and J shed 7 bases, with 13 bases lying between them. CDR3 sequence: CASSLGNPGFGYTF. DNA of the CDR3: TGTGCCAGCAGTTTAGGAAATCCGGGGTTTGGCTACACCTTC.

The genes are TRBV6-5 and TRBJ2-7; 8 positions match TRBD1. J was trimmed by 1 base and V by 5 bases; bases with no gene match: 10. This CDR3 region has 16 residues. Germline assignment: CDR1 MNHEY and CDR2 SVGAGI. Here the CDR3 reads CASSRNSGGASYEQYF. CDR3 nucleotide sequence: TGTGCCAGCAGTAGAAACTCAGGGGGCGCTTCCTACGAGCAGTACTTC.